The 9 T cell receptor beta chains below all came from one sample that was sequenced in a study of blood T cells in healthy people across ages (dated by TCRdb to 2015 to 2017). The receptor library was made with 5' RACE. TCRdb shows the sequencer as Illumina HiSeq 2500. A second PCR of roughly 6 to 12 cycles was performed with a sample-barcoded 5' primer and a J-beta primer mix. Starting from the raw public reads, TCRdb applied fastp trimming at Q25, assembled clones with MiXCR and retained in-frame beta chains. Rows are combined by CDR3 protein, so each entry shows the most common genes and DNA. The sample table shows more than 650,000 distinct CDR3 sequences, and less than 70% are seen once. The ten largest account for roughly two fifths of the sample. The sample comprised blood. All receptors derive from a man aged 80 or over in good health.

This clonotype was counted at least ten times. The CDR3, as DNA: TGTGCCAGCAGCTTCCAGCGGGAAGGTGATACGCAGTATTTT. This encodes CASSFQREGDTQYF. The chain carries TRBV7-9 and TRBJ2-3; TRBD2 matches at 7 bases. Germline V gives CDR1 SEHNR, CDR2 FQNEAQ (reference sequence). The CDR3 consists of 14 residues. The trim removed 3 bases at V and 6 bases at J, leaving 6 bases unmatched.

This clonotype appeared a single time. The V gene is TRBV7-8, the J gene TRBJ2-1; D may be TRBD1 (6 bases). The germline V gene encodes CDR1 SGHVS and CDR2 FQNEAQ. CDR3 length equals 14 residues. V lost 5 bases and J 7 bases, leaving 15 bases between the germline ends. This CDR3 reads CASSHRDTLNEQFF. In DNA form, the CDR3 reads TGTGCCAGCAGCCACCGGGACACCCTTAATGAGCAGTTCTTC.

For this clonotype: One end of the junction is discordant with germline, which a read error may explain. The chain recombines TRBV6-5 with TRBJ2-1; maybe TRBD2 (6 bases). The CDR3 consists of 16 residues. Germline V gives CDR1 MNHEY, CDR2 SVGAGI. The CDR3 region is CANSYSVGEAYNEQFF. The CDR3 DNA follows: TGTGCCAACAGTTACTCGGTCGGGGAGGCCTACAATGAGCAGTTCTTC.

The V and J genes are TRBV3-1 and TRBJ2-7; 9 bases are shared with TRBD1. The germline V gene encodes CDR1 LGHDT and CDR2 YNNKEL (reference sequence). CDR3 length: 15 residues. The V gene end was trimmed by 4 bases and the J gene end by 1 base; junction bases not matched to a gene: 5. CDR3 sequence: CASSLTGGKSYEQYF. The CDR3 nucleotides read TGTGCCAGCAGCCTTACAGGGGGCAAGTCCTACGAGCAGTACTTC.

This clonotype has more than one count but fewer than ten. The chain links TRBV18 to TRBJ2-1, with a weak D call TRBD1 (5 bases). This CDR3 contains 14 residues. Trimming removed 2 bases from V and 4 bases from J, with 9 bases in between. CDR1 is KGHSH, CDR2 LQKENI, per germline. The CDR3 region is CASSPNQGYNEQFF. The CDR3 DNA follows: TGTGCCAGCTCACCAAACCAGGGTTACAATGAGCAGTTCTTC.

The chain combines TRBV6-5 with TRBJ2-1, with D unresolved. Between the trimmed V and J ends, which lost 2 bases and 7 bases, there was a span of 9 bases. Per the germline V gene, CDR1 is MNHEY and CDR2 is SVGAGI. The CDR3 runs 13 residues. Here the CDR3 DNA reads TGTGCCAGCAGTTACCCCACGAGGAATGAGCAGTTCTTC. Translation gives CASSYPTRNEQFF.

V and J are TRBV7-8 and TRBJ2-1, with 12 bases fitting TRBD2. J gave up 7 bases and V 3 bases, and 7 bases lay outside the gene matches. The V gene's germline CDR1 is SGHVS and CDR2 FQNEAQ. This CDR3 is built from 16 residues. The CDR3 bases are TGTGCCAGCAGCTTCTCTAGCGGGAGGGCCCTAAATGAGCAGTTCTTC. Translating it yields CASSFSSGRALNEQFF.

This chain uses TRBV3-1 with TRBJ2-2; 9 nucleotides line up with TRBD1. The CDR3 spans 16 residues. CDR1 is LGHDT, CDR2 YNNKEL, per germline (reference sequence). V was pared by 1 base and J by 4 bases, with 4 bases of the junction left unmatched. The CDR3 DNA sequence: TGTGCCAGCAGCCAAGTTGGGACAGGGTTCACCGGGGAGCTGTTTTTT. Amino acid sequence: CASSQVGTGFTGELFF.

This clonotype has just a few counts. J is TRBJ2-5 and V is TRBV12-3 or TRBV12-4; D is possibly TRBD2 (5 bases). The CDR3 is 12 residues long. Trimming pared 6 bases from V and 11 bases from J, leaving 16 bases between. As DNA, the CDR3 is TGTGCCAGCAGCGGACCTGTTAGGGAGCAGTACTTC. Amino acid sequence: CASSGPVREQYF.